The clone carrying this TCR beta chain was seen only once. Produced via immunoSEQ multiplex PCR; TCRdb's table is partial and in-frame only. Of 50,000 to 75,000 clones listed, about 90% are singletons. This sample was included in a study of control samples from healthy donors and cancer patients. Trimming removed 6 bases from V and 7 bases from J, with 13 bases in between. The CDR3 runs 13 residues. The germline V gene encodes CDR1 MNHEY and CDR2 SVGAGI. The chain joins TRBV6-5 to TRBJ1-5; D is uncertain. The sequenced sample was PBMCs. This TCR came from a man in his sixties with colorectal cancer. CDR3 bases: TGTGCCAGCAGCAAGCCTAGCTGGCAGCCCCAGCATTTT. As protein: CASSKPSWQPQHF.